The rows below give T cell receptor beta chains drawn from one sample of a study of cytomegalovirus exposure and HLA in healthy donors. Libraries were prepared by immunoSEQ multiplex PCR; TCRdb keeps only in-frame clonotypes and omits some of them. The sample lists 200,000 to 250,000 clones; around 78% were seen once. The specimen was PBMCs. Receptors were obtained from a woman under 30 in good health and CMV-seronegative. Each CDR3 is given with its conserved first and last residue. The D gene is left open where the match is weak. Only some rows state a clone size, as once, few, many or a class for expanded clones.

clone_size	v_call	d_call	j_call	cdr3_nt	cdr3_aa
NA	TRBV2	NA	TRBJ1-5	TGTGCCAGCAGTGAATCTAGGGCCCAGCATTTT	CASSESRAQHF
few	TRBV6-1	TRBD1	TRBJ1-2	TGTGCCAGCAGTGGCCGGGACAGGGGGGACTATGGCTACACCTTC	CASSGRDRGDYGYTF
NA	TRBV30	NA	TRBJ2-7	TGTGCCTGGAGTGTATCCAGGAAGGCCCCCTCCTACGAGCAGTACTTC	CAWSVSRKAPSYEQYF
NA	TRBV5-1	NA	TRBJ1-5	TGCGCCAGCAGCTTGTGGGGCCTTACAGGGAATCAGCCCCAGCATTTT	CASSLWGLTGNQPQHF
NA	TRBV30	TRBD1	TRBJ2-7	TGTGCCTGGAGTACGGACAGGCCACTTAACGAGCAGTACTTC	CAWSTDRPLNEQYF
NA	TRBV2	NA	TRBJ2-7	TGTGCCAGCAGCCACCTGGAGGGCTACGGGCAGTACTTC	CASSHLEGYGQYF
NA	TRBV6-6	TRBD1	TRBJ1-5	TGTGCCAGAGAGATACCGGACAGGCATAGCAATCAGCCCCAGCATTTT	CAREIPDRHSNQPQHF
NA	TRBV20-1	NA	TRBJ2-2	TGCAGTGCTAGACGTACCGGGGAGCTGTTTTTT	CSARRTGELFF
NA	TRBV4-1	TRBD1	TRBJ1-2	TGCGCCAGCAGCCAAGATCTGCCGACAGGGGACTATGGCTACACCTTC	CASSQDLPTGDYGYTF
NA	TRBV2	NA	TRBJ2-3	TGTGCCAGCAGCTCAGGACAGACCACAGATACGCAGTATTTT	CASSSGQTTDTQYF